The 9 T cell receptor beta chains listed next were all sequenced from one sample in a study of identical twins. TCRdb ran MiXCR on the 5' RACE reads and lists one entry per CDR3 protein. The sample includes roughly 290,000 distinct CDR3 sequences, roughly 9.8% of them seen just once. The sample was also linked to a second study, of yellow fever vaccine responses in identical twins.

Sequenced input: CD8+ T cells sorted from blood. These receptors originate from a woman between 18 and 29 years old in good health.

The CDR3 region is CASSPQGPPPYEQYF. CDR3 coding DNA: TGTGCCAGCAGCCCTCAGGGGCCACCCCCCTACGAGCAGTACTTC. The chain is built from TRBV7-6 and TRBJ2-7, with TRBD1 as a possible D gene (6 bases). The CDR3 consists of 15 residues. The germline V and J ends were trimmed by 5 bases and 2 bases, with 16 bases remaining between them. The germline gives CDR1 SGHVS, CDR2 FNYEAQ.

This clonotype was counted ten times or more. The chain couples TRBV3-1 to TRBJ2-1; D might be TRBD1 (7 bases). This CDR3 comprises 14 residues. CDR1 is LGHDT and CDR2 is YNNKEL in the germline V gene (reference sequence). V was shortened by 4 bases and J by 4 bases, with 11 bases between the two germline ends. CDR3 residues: CASSRGTEYNEQFF. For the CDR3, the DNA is TGTGCCAGCAGCCGCGGGACAGAGTACAATGAGCAGTTCTTC.

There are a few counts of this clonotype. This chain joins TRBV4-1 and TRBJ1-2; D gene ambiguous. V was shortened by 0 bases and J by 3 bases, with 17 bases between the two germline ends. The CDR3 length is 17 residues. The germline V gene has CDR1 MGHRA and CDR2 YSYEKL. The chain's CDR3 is CASSQDPVGLLDYGYTF. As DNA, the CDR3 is TGCGCCAGCAGCCAAGACCCCGTGGGCCTCCTTGACTATGGCTACACCTTC.

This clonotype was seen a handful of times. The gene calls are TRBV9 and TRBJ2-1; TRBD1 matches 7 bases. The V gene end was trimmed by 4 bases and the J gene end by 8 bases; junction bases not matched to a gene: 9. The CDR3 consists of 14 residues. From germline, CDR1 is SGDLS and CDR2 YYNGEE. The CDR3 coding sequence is TGTGCCAGCAGCTACAGACAGGGTCTCCATGAGCAGTTCTTC. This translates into CASSYRQGLHEQFF.

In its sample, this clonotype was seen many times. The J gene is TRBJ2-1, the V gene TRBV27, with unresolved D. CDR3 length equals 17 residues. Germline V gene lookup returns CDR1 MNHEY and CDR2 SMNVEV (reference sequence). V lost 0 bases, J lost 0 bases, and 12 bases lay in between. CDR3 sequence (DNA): TGTGCCAGCAGTTTATCATTTTTGTCGAGCTCCTACAATGAGCAGTTCTTC. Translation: CASSLSFLSSSYNEQFF.

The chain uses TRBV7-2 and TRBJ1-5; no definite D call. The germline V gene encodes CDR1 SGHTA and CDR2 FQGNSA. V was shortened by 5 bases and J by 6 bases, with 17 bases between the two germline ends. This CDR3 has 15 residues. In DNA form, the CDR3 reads TGTGCCAGCAGCCCAAGCCCACAGTCCATTCAGCCCCAGCATTTT. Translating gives CASSPSPQSIQPQHF. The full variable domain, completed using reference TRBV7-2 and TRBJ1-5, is GAGVSQSPSNKVTEKGKDVELRCDPISGHTALYWYRQSLGQGLEFLIYFQGNSAPDKSGLPSDRFSAERTGGSVSTLTIQRTQQEDSAVYLCASSPSPQSIQPQHFGDGTRLSIL.

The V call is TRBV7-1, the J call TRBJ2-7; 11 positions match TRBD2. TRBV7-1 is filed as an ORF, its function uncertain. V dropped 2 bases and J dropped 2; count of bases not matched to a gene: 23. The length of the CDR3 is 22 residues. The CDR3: CASSSSRDAAGTSGTKPYEQYF. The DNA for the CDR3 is TGTGCCAGCAGCTCATCCCGGGACGCCGCCGGGACTAGCGGCACCAAGCCCTACGAGCAGTACTTC.

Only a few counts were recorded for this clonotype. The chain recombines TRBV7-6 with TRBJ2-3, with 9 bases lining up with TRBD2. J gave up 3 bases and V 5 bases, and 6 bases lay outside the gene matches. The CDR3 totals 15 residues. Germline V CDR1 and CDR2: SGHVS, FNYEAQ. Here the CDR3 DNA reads TGTGCCAGCAGCGTAGGCGGGGGGGCGACAGATACGCAGTATTTT. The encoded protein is CASSVGGGATDTQYF.

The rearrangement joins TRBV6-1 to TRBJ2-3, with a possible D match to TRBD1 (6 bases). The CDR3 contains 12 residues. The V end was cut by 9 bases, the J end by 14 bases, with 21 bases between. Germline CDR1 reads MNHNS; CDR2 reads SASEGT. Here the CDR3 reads CASWVQGEIMYF. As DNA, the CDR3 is TGTGCCAGTTGGGTACAGGGTGAGATCATGTATTTT.